The 7 T cell receptor beta chains below all came from one sample that was sequenced in a study of blood T cell repertoires in COVID-19. Using immunoSEQ multiplex PCR, the repertoire was profiled, and TCRdb retains in-frame clones only, with some absent. The sample carries 400,000 to 500,000 clones, 70% to 90% recorded once. Sequencing used PBMCs or T cells enriched from blood (not recorded which). These receptors all come from a woman between 18 and 29 years old who had been exposed to COVID-19.

The chain links TRBV3-1 (or the pseudogene TRBV3-2) to TRBJ2-7; 7 bases align to TRBD2. Trimming removed 2 bases from V and 3 bases from J; junction bases left unmatched: 7. The V gene's germline CDR1 is LGHDT and CDR2 YNNKEL (reference sequence). This CDR3 region has 15 residues. In DNA form, the CDR3 reads TGTGCCAGCAGCCAACTCCGGGACTACCTCTACGAGCAGTACTTC. This sequence encodes CASSQLRDYLYEQYF.

The chain has TRBV6-5 and TRBJ1-1; D is undetermined. Germline CDR1 reads MNHEY; CDR2 reads SVGAGI. This CDR3 is 14 amino acids long. V lost 8 bases to trimming and J lost 1 base, with 14 bases between them. CDR3 sequence: CASGGEATNTEAFF. In nucleotides, the CDR3 is TGTGCCAGCGGAGGAGAGGCTACGAACACTGAAGCTTTCTTT.

The V and J genes are TRBV5-6 and TRBJ1-2, with TRBD1 matching over 9 bases. The length of the CDR3 is 15 residues. Germline trimming cut 2 bases from V and 4 bases from J; bases unmatched to any gene: 6. Germline assignment: CDR1 SGHDT and CDR2 YYEEEE. CDR3 in DNA: TGTGCCAGCAGCTTCCGGGACAGGGAGGCCTATGGCTACACCTTC. It encodes CASSFRDREAYGYTF.

The chain is built from TRBV29-1 and TRBJ1-5; 8 bases line up with TRBD1. V lost 6 bases to trimming and J lost 5 bases; unmatched junction nucleotides: 9. Germline values: CDR1 SQVTM, CDR2 ANQGSEA. The CDR3 totals 14 residues. CDR3 nucleotide sequence: TGCAGCGTAAAGCCTACAGGGGGGGATCAGCCCCAGCATTTT. This codes for CSVKPTGGDQPQHF.

V usage is TRBV5-8 and J usage is TRBJ2-3; a weak D match, TRBD2 (7 bases). The ends were cut back, 1 base at V and 6 bases at J, with 15 bases in the middle. CDR1 is SGHTS and CDR2 is YDEGEE in the germline V gene. The CDR3 length is 15 residues. In DNA form, the CDR3 reads TGTGCCAGCAGCTTGCGGATCCGGGGGGCGGATACGCAGTATTTT. This sequence encodes CASSLRIRGADTQYF.

This clone was found a few times. The chain has TRBV7-2 and TRBJ1-1, with 9 positions matching TRBD1. V shed 4 bases and J 0 bases; nucleotides not matched to a gene: 3. Germline CDR1 is SGHTA and CDR2 is FQGNSA. The CDR3 has 15 amino acids. The CDR3 nucleotides read TGTGCCAGCAGCTCGACAGGGGGTATGAACACTGAAGCTTTCTTT. Its translation: CASSSTGGMNTEAFF. Using reference TRBV7-2 and TRBJ1-1 for the parts outside the CDR3, the full variable domain is GAGVSQSPSNKVTEKGKDVELRCDPISGHTALYWYRQSLGQGLEFLIYFQGNSAPDKSGLPSDRFSAERTGGSVSTLTIQRTQQEDSAVYLCASSSTGGMNTEAFFGQGTRLTVV.

The genes are TRBV9 and TRBJ2-1; 10 bases line up with TRBD2. Trimming took 0 bases from V and 5 from J; bases not matched to a gene: 5. Germline loops: CDR1 SGDLS, CDR2 YYNGEE. This CDR3 contains 16 residues. Here the CDR3 reads CASSVVSLAGNNEQFF. In DNA, the CDR3 is TGTGCCAGCAGCGTAGTATCACTAGCGGGAAACAATGAGCAGTTCTTC.